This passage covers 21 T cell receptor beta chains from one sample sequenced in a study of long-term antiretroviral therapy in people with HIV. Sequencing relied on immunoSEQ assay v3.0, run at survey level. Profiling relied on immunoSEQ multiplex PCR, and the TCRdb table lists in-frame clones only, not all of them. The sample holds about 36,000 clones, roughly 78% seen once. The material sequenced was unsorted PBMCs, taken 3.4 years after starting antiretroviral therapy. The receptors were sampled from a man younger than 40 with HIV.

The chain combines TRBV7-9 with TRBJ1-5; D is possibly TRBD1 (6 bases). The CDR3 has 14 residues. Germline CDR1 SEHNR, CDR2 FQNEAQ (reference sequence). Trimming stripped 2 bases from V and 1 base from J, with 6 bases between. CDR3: CASSLTGSNQPQHF. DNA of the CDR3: TGTGCCAGCAGCTTAACAGGGAGCAATCAGCCCCAGCATTTT.

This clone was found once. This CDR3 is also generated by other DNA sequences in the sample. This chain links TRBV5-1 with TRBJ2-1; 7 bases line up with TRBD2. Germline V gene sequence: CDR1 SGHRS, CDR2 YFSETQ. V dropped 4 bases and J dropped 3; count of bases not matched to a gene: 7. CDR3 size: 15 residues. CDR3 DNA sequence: TGCGCCAGCAGCCTGAGCGGGAAGGTCTACAATGAGCAGTTCTTC. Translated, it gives CASSLSGKVYNEQFF.

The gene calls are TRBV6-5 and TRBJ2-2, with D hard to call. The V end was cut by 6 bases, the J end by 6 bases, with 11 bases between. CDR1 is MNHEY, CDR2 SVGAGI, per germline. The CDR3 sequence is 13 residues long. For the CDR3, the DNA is TGTGCCAGCAGCCCGGCCGGATCCGGGGAGCTGTTTTTT. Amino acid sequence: CASSPAGSGELFF.

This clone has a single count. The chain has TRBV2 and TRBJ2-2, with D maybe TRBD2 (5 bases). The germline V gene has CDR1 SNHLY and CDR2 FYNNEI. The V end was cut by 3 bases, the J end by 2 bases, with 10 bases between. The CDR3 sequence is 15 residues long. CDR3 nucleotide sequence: TGTGCCAGCAGTGACGCCGGGATAAACACCGGGGAGCTGTTTTTT. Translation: CASSDAGINTGELFF.

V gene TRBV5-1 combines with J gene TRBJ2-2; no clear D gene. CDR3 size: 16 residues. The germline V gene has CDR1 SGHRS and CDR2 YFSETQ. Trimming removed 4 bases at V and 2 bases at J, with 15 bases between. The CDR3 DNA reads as TGCGCCAGCAGCCCCCCCGGGCCCGGTAACACCGGGGAGCTGTTTTTT. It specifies CASSPPGPGNTGELFF. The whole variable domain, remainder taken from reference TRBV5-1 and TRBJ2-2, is KAGVTQTPRYLIKTRGQQVTLSCSPISGHRSVSWYQQTPGQGLQFLFEYFSETQRNKGNFPGRFSGRQFSNSRSEMNVSTLELGDSALYLCASSPPGPGNTGELFFGEGSRLTVL.

The CDR3: CASRRDRGSYNEQFF. The CDR3 DNA reads as TGTGCCAGCAGGAGAGACAGGGGGTCCTACAATGAGCAGTTCTTC. This rearrangement joins TRBV2 to TRBJ2-1, with 9 bases matching TRBD1. The CDR3 loop spans 15 amino acids. The V gene's germline CDR1 is SNHLY and CDR2 FYNNEI. V lost 6 bases, J lost 1 base, and 4 bases stayed unmatched.

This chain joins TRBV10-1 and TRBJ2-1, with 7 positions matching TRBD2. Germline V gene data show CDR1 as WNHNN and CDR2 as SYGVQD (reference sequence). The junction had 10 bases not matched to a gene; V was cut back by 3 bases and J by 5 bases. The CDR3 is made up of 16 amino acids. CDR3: CASSETMAGVDNEQFF. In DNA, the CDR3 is TGCGCCAGCAGTGAAACGATGGCGGGAGTGGACAATGAGCAGTTCTTC.

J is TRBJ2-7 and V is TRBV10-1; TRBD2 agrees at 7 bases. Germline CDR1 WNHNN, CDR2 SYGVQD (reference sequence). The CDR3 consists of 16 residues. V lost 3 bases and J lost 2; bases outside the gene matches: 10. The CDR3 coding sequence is TGCGCCAGCAGTGACCCAGCGGGATCAAGGCCCTACGAGCAGTACTTC. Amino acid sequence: CASSDPAGSRPYEQYF.

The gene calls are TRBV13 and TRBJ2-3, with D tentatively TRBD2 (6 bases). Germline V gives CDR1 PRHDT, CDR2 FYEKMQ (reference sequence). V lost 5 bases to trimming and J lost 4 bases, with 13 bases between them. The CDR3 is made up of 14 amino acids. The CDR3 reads CASSRTRESDTQYF. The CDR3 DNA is TGTGCCAGCAGCCGTACCCGGGAGTCAGATACGCAGTATTTT.

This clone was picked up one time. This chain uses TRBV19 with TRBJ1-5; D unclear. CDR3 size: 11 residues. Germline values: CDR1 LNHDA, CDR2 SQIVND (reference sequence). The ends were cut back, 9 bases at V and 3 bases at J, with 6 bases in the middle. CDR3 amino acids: CASGYNQPQHF. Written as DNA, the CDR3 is TGTGCCAGCGGCTACAATCAGCCCCAGCATTTT.

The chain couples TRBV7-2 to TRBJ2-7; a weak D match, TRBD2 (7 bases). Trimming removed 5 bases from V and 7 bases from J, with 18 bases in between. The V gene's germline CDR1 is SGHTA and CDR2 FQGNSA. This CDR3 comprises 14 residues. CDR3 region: CASSARGGVEEQYF. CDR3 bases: TGTGCCAGCAGCGCCCGAGGGGGGGTGGAGGAGCAGTACTTC.

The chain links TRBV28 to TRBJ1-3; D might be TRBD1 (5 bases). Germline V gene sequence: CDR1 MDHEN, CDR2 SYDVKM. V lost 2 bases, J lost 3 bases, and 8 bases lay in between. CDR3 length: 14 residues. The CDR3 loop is CASSLPGSGNTIYF. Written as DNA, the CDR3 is TGTGCCAGCAGTTTACCAGGGAGTGGAAACACCATATATTTT.

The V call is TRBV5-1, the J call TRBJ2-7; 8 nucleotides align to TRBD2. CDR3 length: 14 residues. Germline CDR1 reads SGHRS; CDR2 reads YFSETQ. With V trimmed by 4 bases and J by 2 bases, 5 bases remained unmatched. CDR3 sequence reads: CASSAGLEPYEQYF. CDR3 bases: TGCGCCAGCAGCGCGGGACTAGAACCCTACGAGCAGTACTTC.

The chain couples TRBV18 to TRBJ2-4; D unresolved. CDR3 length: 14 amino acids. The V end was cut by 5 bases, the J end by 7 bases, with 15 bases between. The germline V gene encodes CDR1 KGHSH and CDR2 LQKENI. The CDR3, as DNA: TGTGCCAGCTCAACCCCATCCCCTCCGAACATTCAGTACTTC. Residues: CASSTPSPPNIQYF.

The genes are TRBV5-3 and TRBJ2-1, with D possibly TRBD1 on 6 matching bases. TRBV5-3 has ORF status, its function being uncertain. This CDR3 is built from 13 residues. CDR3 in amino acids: CENLWAGVNEQFF. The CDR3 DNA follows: TGTGAAAATCTCTGGGCAGGGGTGAATGAGCAGTTCTTC.

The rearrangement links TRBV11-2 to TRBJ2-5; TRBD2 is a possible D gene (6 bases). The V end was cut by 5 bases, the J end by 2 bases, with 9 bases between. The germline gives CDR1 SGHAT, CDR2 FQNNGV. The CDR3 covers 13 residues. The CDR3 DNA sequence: TGTGCCAGCAGCCCGGGACTTCAAGAGACCCAGTACTTC. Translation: CASSPGLQETQYF.

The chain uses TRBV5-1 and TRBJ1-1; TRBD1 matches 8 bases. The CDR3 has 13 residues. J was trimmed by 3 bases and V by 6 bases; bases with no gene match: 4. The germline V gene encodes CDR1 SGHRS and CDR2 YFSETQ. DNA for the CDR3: TGCGCCAGCAACGCGGACAGGGACACTGAAGCTTTCTTT. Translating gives CASNADRDTEAFF.

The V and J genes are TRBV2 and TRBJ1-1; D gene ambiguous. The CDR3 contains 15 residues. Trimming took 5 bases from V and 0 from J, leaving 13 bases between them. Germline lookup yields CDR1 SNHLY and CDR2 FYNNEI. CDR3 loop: CASSSSGLMNTEAFF. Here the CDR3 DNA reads TGTGCCAGCAGTTCATCTGGTCTGATGAACACTGAAGCTTTCTTT.

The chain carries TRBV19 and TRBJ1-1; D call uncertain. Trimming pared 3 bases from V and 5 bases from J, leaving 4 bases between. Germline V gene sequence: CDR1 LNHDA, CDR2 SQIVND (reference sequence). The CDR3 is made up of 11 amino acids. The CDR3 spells CASSMGTEAFF. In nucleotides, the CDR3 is TGTGCCAGTAGTATGGGAACTGAAGCTTTCTTT. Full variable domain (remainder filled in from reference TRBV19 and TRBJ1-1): DGGITQSPKYLFRKEGQNVTLSCEQNLNHDAMYWYRQDPGQGLRLIYYSQIVNDFQKGDIAEGYSVSREKKESFPLTVTSAQKNPTAFYLCASSMGTEAFFGQGTRLTVV.

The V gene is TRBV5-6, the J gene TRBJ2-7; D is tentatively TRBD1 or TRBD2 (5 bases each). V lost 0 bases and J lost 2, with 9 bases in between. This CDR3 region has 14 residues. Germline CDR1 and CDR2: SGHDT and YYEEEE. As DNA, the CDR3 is TGTGCCAGCAGCTTGGGGGACGTAGCCTACGAGCAGTACTTC. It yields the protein CASSLGDVAYEQYF.

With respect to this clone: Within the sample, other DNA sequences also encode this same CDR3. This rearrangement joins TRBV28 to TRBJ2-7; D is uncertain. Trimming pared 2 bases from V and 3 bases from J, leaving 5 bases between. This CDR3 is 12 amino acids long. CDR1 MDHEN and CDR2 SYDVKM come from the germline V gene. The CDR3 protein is CASSLSFYEQYF. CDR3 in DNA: TGTGCCAGCAGTTTAAGCTTCTACGAGCAGTACTTC.